This T cell receptor beta chain was retrieved from a study of blood T cell repertoires in COVID-19. Study as a whole: Sites in the United States, Italy and Spain provided acute and convalescent COVID-19 samples. In each case, the material was cDNA or gDNA derived from T cells, B-cell-depleted T cells, or PBMCs.

The germline V gene encodes CDR1 MNHEY and CDR2 SMNVEV (reference sequence). The CDR3 length is 17 residues. Trimming removed 0 bases at V and 2 bases at J, with 14 bases between. A Seattle source enrolled patients during active infection and followed them longitudinally. In the original analysis: The assay estimated nucleated cells by amplifying reference gene primers. Generated by immunoSEQ multiplex PCR, the TCRdb table keeps only in-frame clones and is missing some. The V and J calls and clone size were taken over from that table, and D and trimming were inferred from the DNA. Among 300,000 to 350,000 clones listed, around 89% were seen once.

The chain joins TRBV27 to TRBJ1-5, with unresolved D. The TCR sequence derives from a woman in her twenties or thirties with COVID-19, enrolled during active disease. Sequencing input: peripheral blood. The CDR3 sequence is CASSLSGEKRGNQPQHF. CDR3 nucleotide sequence: TGTGCCAGCAGTTTATCGGGTGAAAAACGGGGCAATCAGCCCCAGCATTTT.